The 26 T cell receptor beta chains reported below all come from one sample, sequenced in a study of CXCR3-negative and CXCR3-positive naive CD8 T cells. The antigens for these receptors are not known. Study-wide results and caveats: Researchers report that CXCR3-positive naive cells carry more hydrophobic TRB CDR3s than CXCR3-negative naive cells.

TRB cDNA libraries were made by UMI-labeled 5' RACE. TCRdb reanalyzed the 5' RACE reads, giving one entry per CDR3 protein sequence and no DNA. Its listing shows 120,000 to 150,000 distinct CDR3 sequences. The sample taken for sequencing was naive CXCR3+ CD8+ T cells from blood. Regarding subset: CD45RO-CCR7+CD27+CD95- naive CD8+ T cells expressing CXCR3 (TNR3+). Receptor source: a human donor in good health. Some clones in this sample may be carry-over from other donors' samples.

CDR3 residues: CASSLGAVYEAFF. V is TRBV11-2 and J is TRBJ1-1; no DNA is available, so the TRBD1 call from TCRdb remains unchecked. CDR3 length: 13 amino acids. The germline V gene encodes CDR1 SGHAT and CDR2 FQNNGV.

This chain uses TRBV7-9 with TRBJ2-3. This CDR3 region has 15 residues. CDR1 and CDR2 from the germline V gene are SEHNR and FQNEAQ (reference sequence). Here the CDR3 reads CASTSRLSDTDTQYF.

The J gene is TRBJ2-7, the V gene TRBV6-1; TCRdb indicates TRBD1, and absent DNA this call remains unverified. Looked up from germline, CDR1 is MNHNS and CDR2 is SASEGT. This CDR3 comprises 13 residues. CDR3 sequence reads: CATYLLQENEQYF.

This rearrangement joins TRBV5-1 to TRBJ2-5; TCRdb indicates TRBD2, and absent DNA this call remains unverified. The CDR3 has 18 residues. CDR1 and CDR2 from the germline V gene are SGHRS and YFSETQ. The CDR3 protein is CASSCGVLAGESQETQYF.

The chain recombines TRBV4-1 with TRBJ2-3; the D gene TCRdb calls, TRBD1, cannot be checked with no DNA. Germline loops: CDR1 MGHRA, CDR2 YSYEKL. The CDR3 consists of 15 residues. CDR3 residues: CASSQVRGASDTQYF.

The J gene is TRBJ1-1, the V gene TRBV9; TCRdb lists TRBD1, though no DNA is available to test this call. The CDR3 has 13 residues. In germline, CDR1 is SGDLS, CDR2 YYNGEE. CDR3 loop: CASSGGQGYEAFF.

V and J are TRBV5-6 and TRBJ2-7; no DNA is available, so the TRBD1 call from TCRdb remains unchecked. The CDR3 sequence is 16 residues long. CDR1 SGHDT and CDR2 YYEEEE come from the germline V gene. The CDR3 spells CASSSLGTGDFHEQYF.

J is TRBJ2-3 and V is TRBV6-2 or TRBV6-3; the D call from TCRdb, TRBD2, cannot be confirmed without DNA. This CDR3 comprises 15 residues. Germline V gene lookup returns CDR1 MNHEY and CDR2 SVGEGT. The CDR3 sequence: CASSLTSALSTEQYF.

The chain links TRBV29-1 to TRBJ1-1; TCRdb indicates TRBD1, and absent DNA this call remains unverified. Germline V gene sequence: CDR1 SQVTM, CDR2 ANQGSEA. This CDR3 has 13 amino acids. The CDR3 sequence: CSVTGVGNTEAFF. The whole variable domain, remainder taken from reference TRBV29-1 and TRBJ1-1, is SAVISQKPSRDICQRGTSLTIQCQVDSQVTMMFWYRQQPGQSLTLIATANQGSEATYESGFVIDKFPISRPNLTFSTLTVSNMSPEDSSIYLCSVTGVGNTEAFFGQGTRLTVV.

This chain uses TRBV28 with TRBJ2-3; TCRdb designates TRBD1, a call that cannot be tested without DNA. CDR3 size: 15 residues. Germline-derived CDR1 and CDR2 are MDHEN and SYDVKM. CDR3 region: CASSRQGVSTDTQYF.

The chain recombines TRBV4-1 with TRBJ2-1; without DNA, the TCRdb call of TRBD2 cannot be checked. The CDR3 totals 18 residues. Germline V gene lookup returns CDR1 MGHRA and CDR2 YSYEKL. CDR3 loop: CASSQKELAGGSYNEQFF.

This chain joins TRBV7-9 and TRBJ2-1. The CDR3 sequence is 17 residues long. The V gene's germline CDR1 is SEHNR and CDR2 FQNEAQ (reference sequence). The CDR3 loop reads CASSLDLAASSYNEQFF.

This chain uses TRBV21-1 with TRBJ2-1; TCRdb's D call of TRBD2 is untestable without DNA. TRBV21-1 is listed as a pseudogene. This CDR3 contains 14 residues. CDR3 region: CASSKSVQSYEQFF.

The chain combines TRBV3-1 with TRBJ2-1; TCRdb picks TRBD2, but there is no DNA to check that call. The CDR3 is 17 residues long. Germline CDR1 and CDR2: LGHDT and YNNKEL (reference sequence). The CDR3 loop reads CASSQEGGRRVYSEQFF.

The rearrangement uses TRBV9 and TRBJ1-2; the D gene TCRdb calls, TRBD1, cannot be checked with no DNA. CDR3 length equals 14 residues. Looked up from germline, CDR1 is SGDLS and CDR2 is YYNGEE. CDR3 residues: CASSPDQTGLGYTF.

The V and J genes are TRBV28 and TRBJ2-5; TCRdb picks TRBD1, but there is no DNA to check that call. The CDR3 covers 15 residues. Germline CDR1 reads MDHEN; CDR2 reads SYDVKM. The CDR3 reads CASSPRRGDQETQYF.

The V gene is TRBV7-8, the J gene TRBJ1-1; TCRdb returns TRBD1, unconfirmable since there is no DNA. There are 15 residues in the CDR3. The germline CDR1 and CDR2 sequences are SGHVS and FQNEAQ. CDR3: CASSSGLGANTEAFF.

This chain links TRBV4-1 with TRBJ2-5. Germline V gene data show CDR1 as MGHRA and CDR2 as YSYEKL. The CDR3 extends over 15 amino acids. CDR3 sequence reads: CASSQVLLYQETQYF.

The chain recombines TRBV12-3 or TRBV12-4 with TRBJ1-1. The CDR3 is 14 residues long. CDR3 region: CASSLEAGRTEAFF.

The chain combines TRBV29-1 with TRBJ1-4. CDR3 size: 11 residues. Per the germline V gene, CDR1 is SQVTM and CDR2 is ANQGSEA. The CDR3 is CSVYRSEKLFF. Variable domain in full (rest from reference TRBV29-1 and TRBJ1-4): SAVISQKPSRDICQRGTSLTIQCQVDSQVTMMFWYRQQPGQSLTLIATANQGSEATYESGFVIDKFPISRPNLTFSTLTVSNMSPEDSSIYLCSVYRSEKLFFGSGTQLSVL.

The chain carries TRBV29-1 and TRBJ2-1. CDR1 SQVTM and CDR2 ANQGSEA come from the germline V gene. The CDR3 has 11 amino acids. The CDR3 here is CSVVVYNEQFF.

The rearrangement links TRBV30 to TRBJ2-1; TCRdb lists TRBD2, though no DNA is available to test this call. The CDR3 contains 14 residues. The germline CDR1 and CDR2 sequences are GTSNPN and SVGIG (reference sequence). CDR3: CAWRELAGYNEQFF.

The V call is TRBV7-9, the J call TRBJ2-7; lacking DNA, the TRBD1 call made by TCRdb goes unchecked. Germline V gene data show CDR1 as SEHNR and CDR2 as FQNEAQ (reference sequence). This CDR3 has 14 amino acids. This chain's CDR3 is CASSNRDSTYEQYF.

The chain joins TRBV27 to TRBJ2-7. Germline CDR1 MNHEY, CDR2 SMNVEV (reference sequence). The CDR3 totals 15 residues. The CDR3 reads CASSLYGGGYYEQYF.

Here the CDR3 reads CASSQEWLMNTEAFF. The chain links TRBV4-3 to TRBJ1-1. This CDR3 region has 15 residues. CDR1 LGHNA and CDR2 YSLEER come from the germline V gene.

The rearrangement uses TRBV18 and TRBJ1-1; TCRdb's D call of TRBD1 is untestable without DNA. From germline, CDR1 is KGHSH and CDR2 LQKENI. This CDR3 spans 18 amino acids. CDR3 amino acids: CASSPLGTGGTRDTEAFF.